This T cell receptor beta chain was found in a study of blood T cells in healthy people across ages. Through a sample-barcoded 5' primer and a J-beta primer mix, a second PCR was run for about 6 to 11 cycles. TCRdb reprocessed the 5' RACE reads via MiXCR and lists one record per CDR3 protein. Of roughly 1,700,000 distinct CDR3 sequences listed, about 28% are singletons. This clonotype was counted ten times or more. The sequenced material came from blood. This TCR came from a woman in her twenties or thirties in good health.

CDR3 DNA: TGTGCCAGCAGCTCCGCAGGGAGGGCTAATGAAAAACTGTTTTTT. Translating it yields CASSSAGRANEKLFF. This rearrangement joins TRBV7-2 to TRBJ1-4; possibly TRBD1 for D (5 bases). The CDR3 spans 15 residues. Per the germline V gene, CDR1 is SGHTA and CDR2 is FQGNSA. The V end lost 4 bases, the J end lost 3 bases, and 12 bases lay between the germline ends.